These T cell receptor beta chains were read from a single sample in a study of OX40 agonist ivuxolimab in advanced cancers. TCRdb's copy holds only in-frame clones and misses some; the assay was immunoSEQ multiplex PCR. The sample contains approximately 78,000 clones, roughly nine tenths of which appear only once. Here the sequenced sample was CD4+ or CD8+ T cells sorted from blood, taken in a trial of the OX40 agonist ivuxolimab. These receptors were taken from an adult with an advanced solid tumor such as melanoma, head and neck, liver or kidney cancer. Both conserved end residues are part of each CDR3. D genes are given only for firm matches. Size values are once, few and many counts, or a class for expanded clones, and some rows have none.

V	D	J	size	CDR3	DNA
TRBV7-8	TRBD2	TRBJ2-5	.	CASSLGLAGAAEETQYF	TGTGCCAGCAGCTTAGGACTAGCGGGGGCCGCTGAAGAGACCCAGTACTTC
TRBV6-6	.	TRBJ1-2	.	CASSYTPQNLYGYTF	TGTGCCAGCAGTTACACCCCACAGAACCTCTATGGCTACACCTTC
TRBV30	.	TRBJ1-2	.	CAWSGGSYGYTF	TGTGCCTGGAGCGGGGGTTCCTATGGCTACACCTTC
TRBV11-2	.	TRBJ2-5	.	CASSLAQLGETRYF	TGTGCCAGCAGCTTAGCTCAATTAGGAGAGACCCGGTACTTC
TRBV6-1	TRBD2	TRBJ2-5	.	CASRELAGIETQYF	TGTGCCAGCAGGGAACTAGCGGGGATCGAGACCCAGTACTTC
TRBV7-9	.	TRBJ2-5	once	CASSLYAIQETQYF	TGTGCCAGCAGCTTATATGCTATCCAAGAGACCCAGTACTTC
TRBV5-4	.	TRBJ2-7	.	CASSAGQLSYEQYF	TGTGCCAGCAGCGCCGGACAACTTTCCTACGAGCAGTACTTC
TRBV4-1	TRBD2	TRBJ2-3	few	CASSHGGLAADRRDTQYF	TGCGCCAGCAGCCACGGCGGACTAGCGGCAGACCGGCGGGATACGCAGTATTTT
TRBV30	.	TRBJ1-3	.	CAWVSGNTIYF	TGTGCCTGGGTCTCTGGAAACACCATATATTTT
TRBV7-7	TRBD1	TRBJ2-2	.	CASSDRGQDGELFF	TGTGCCAGCAGTGACAGGGGTCAGGACGGGGAGCTGTTTTTT
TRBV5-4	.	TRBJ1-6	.	CASSLDVPTSNSPLHF	TGTGCCAGCAGTCTGGACGTGCCTACTAGTAATTCACCCCTCCACTTT
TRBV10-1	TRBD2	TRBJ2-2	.	CASSPSGRGNTGELFF	TGCGCCAGCAGTCCAAGCGGGAGAGGGAACACCGGGGAGCTGTTTTTT
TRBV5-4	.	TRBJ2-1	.	CASSLDPYPYNEQFF	TGTGCCAGCAGCTTGGACCCGTACCCTTACAATGAGCAGTTCTTC
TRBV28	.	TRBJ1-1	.	CASSFPPGSGGKPYSEAFF	TGTGCCAGCAGTTTTCCTCCAGGGAGCGGGGGAAAACCCTACTCTGAAGCTTTCTTT
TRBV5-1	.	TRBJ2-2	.	CASSREHTGELFF	TGCGCCAGCAGCCGGGAGCACACCGGGGAGCTGTTTTTT
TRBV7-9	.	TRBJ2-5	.	CASSPGQSQETQYF	TGTGCCAGCAGCCCCGGACAGTCCCAAGAGACCCAGTACTTC
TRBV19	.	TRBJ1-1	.	CASSILDTEAFF	TGTGCCAGTAGTATCCTGGACACTGAAGCTTTCTTT
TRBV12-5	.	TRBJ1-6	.	CASGLGEEWDNSPLHF	TGTGCTAGTGGTTTGGGGGAGGAGTGGGATAATTCACCCCTCCACTTT
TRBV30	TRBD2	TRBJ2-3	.	CAWKRGGADTQYF	TGTGCCTGGAAGCGGGGGGGTGCAGATACGCAGTATTTT
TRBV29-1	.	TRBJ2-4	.	CSAREDAKNIQYF	TGCAGTGCCCGGGAAGACGCCAAAAACATTCAGTACTTC
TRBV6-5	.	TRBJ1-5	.	CASRSGSYINQPQHF	TGTGCCAGCAGGTCAGGGTCATATATCAATCAGCCCCAGCATTTT
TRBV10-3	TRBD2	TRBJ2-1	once	CASKPSGSGNGQFF	TGTGCCTCCAAGCCCAGCGGGAGTGGCAATGGGCAGTTCTTC
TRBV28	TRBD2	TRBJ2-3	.	CVTSGRGTDTQYF	TGTGTCACTAGCGGTAGGGGGACAGATACGCAGTATTTT
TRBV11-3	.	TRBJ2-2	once	CASSLLAANTGELFF	TGTGCCAGCAGCTTATTAGCGGCGAACACCGGGGAGCTGTTTTTT
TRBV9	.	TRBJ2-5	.	CASSVRGVQETQYF	TGTGCCAGCAGCGTAAGGGGAGTTCAAGAGACCCAGTACTTC
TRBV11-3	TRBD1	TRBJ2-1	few	CASQKDREQFF	TGTGCCAGTCAGAAGGACAGGGAGCAGTTCTTC
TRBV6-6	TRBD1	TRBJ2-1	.	CASSLIGDRNNEQFF	TGTGCCAGCAGTCTTATTGGGGACAGGAACAATGAGCAGTTCTTC
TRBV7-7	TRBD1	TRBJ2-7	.	CASSQTTGDEQYF	TGTGCTAGCAGCCAAACGACAGGGGACGAGCAGTACTTC
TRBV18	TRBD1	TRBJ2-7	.	CASSPGTEGYEQYF	TGTGCCAGCTCACCCGGGACAGAGGGCTACGAGCAGTACTTC
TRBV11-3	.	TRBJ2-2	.	CASSPQGIFVHGELFF	TGTGCCAGCAGCCCCCAGGGGATTTTTGTTCACGGGGAGCTGTTTTTT
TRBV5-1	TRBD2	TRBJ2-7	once	CASSFYPGLAYEQYF	TGCGCCAGCAGCTTTTACCCGGGACTAGCCTACGAGCAGTACTTC
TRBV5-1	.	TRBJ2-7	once	CASSLNTGSYYEQYF	TGCGCCAGCAGCTTGAACACAGGGAGCTACTACGAGCAGTACTTC
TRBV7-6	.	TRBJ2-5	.	CASSPLGGFKETQYF	TGTGCCAGCAGCCCTCTTGGGGGCTTCAAAGAGACCCAGTACTTC
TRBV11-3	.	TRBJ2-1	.	CASSLAVFGEQFF	TGTGCCAGCAGCTTAGCTGTATTTGGAGAGCAGTTCTTC
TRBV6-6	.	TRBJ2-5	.	CASTDWGQSETQYF	TGTGCCAGCACCGACTGGGGACAATCCGAGACCCAGTACTTC